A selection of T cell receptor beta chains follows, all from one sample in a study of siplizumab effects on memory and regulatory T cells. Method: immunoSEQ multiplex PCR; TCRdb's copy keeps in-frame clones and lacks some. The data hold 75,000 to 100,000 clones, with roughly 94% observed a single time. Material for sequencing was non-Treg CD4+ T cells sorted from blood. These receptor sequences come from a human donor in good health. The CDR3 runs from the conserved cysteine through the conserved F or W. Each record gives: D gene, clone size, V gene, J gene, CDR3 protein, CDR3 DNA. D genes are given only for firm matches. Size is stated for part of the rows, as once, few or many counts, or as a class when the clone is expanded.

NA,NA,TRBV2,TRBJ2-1,CAGIEHNEQFF,TGTGCCGGAATAGAGCACAATGAGCAGTTCTTC
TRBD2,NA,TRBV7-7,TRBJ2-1,CASSLREGLINEQFF,TGTGCCAGCAGCTTAAGGGAGGGCCTGATCAATGAGCAGTTCTTC
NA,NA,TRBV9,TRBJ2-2,CASSAPGGGDTGELFF,TGTGCCAGCAGCGCACCCGGAGGAGGCGACACCGGGGAGCTGTTTTTT
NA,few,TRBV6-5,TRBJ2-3,CASRPMNTQYF,TGTGCCAGCCGACCGATGAATACGCAGTATTTT
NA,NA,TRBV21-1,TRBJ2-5,CASSAQRAKATQYF,TGTGCCAGCAGCGCCCAACGGGCGAAAGCGACCCAGTACTTC
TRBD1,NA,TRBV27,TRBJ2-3,CASKLHYLRDRVGTDTQYF,TGTGCCAGCAAACTCCACTACCTCCGGGACAGGGTTGGCACAGATACGCAGTATTTT
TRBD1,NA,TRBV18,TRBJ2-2,CASSLSGTGRTGELFF,TGTGCCAGCTCACTCTCCGGGACAGGGAGAACCGGGGAGCTGTTTTTT
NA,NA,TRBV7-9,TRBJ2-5,CASSLVFQGTQYF,TGTGCCAGCAGCTTGGTCTTCCAAGGAACCCAGTACTTC
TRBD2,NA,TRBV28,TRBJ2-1,CASSPSGSVNEQFF,TGTGCCAGCAGCCCTAGCGGGAGTGTCAATGAGCAGTTCTTC
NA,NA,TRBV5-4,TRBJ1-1,CASSSGGLVGWNTEAFF,TGTGCCAGCAGCTCGGGGGGTTTGGTGGGCTGGAACACTGAAGCTTTCTTT
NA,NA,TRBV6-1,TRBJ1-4,CARNRVGESEKLFF,TGTGCCAGGAACAGGGTGGGGGAATCTGAAAAACTGTTTTTT
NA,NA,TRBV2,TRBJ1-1,CASSEVRNTEAFF,TGTGCCAGCAGTGAGGTGAGGAACACTGAAGCTTTCTTT
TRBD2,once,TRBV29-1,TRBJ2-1,CSVTWTSADEQFF,TGCAGCGTTACCTGGACTAGCGCCGATGAGCAGTTCTTC
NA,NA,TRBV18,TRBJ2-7,CASSPLAPIRNEQYF,TGTGCCAGCTCACCACTGGCGCCGATACGCAACGAGCAGTACTTC
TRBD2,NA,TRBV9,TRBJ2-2,CASSVVGLEVTGELFF,TGTGCCAGCAGCGTAGTTGGACTAGAAGTTACCGGGGAGCTGTTTTTT
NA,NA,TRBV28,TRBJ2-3,CASSDPRRGRTDTQYF,TGTGCCAGCAGTGACCCCCGACGAGGACGCACAGATACGCAGTATTTT
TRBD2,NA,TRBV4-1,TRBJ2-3,CASSNPARGLASDTQYF,TGCGCCAGCAGCAACCCAGCCCGGGGACTAGCGTCGGATACGCAGTATTTT
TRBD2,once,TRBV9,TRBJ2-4,CASSRGLAGPGEGKNIQYF,TGTGCCAGCAGCAGAGGACTAGCGGGACCCGGTGAGGGCAAAAACATTCAGTACTTC
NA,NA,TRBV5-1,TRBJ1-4,CASSPGGGSEKLFF,TGCGCCAGCAGTCCGGGGGGAGGAAGTGAAAAACTGTTTTTT
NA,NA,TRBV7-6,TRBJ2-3,CASSALPRTQGDTQYF,TGTGCCAGCAGCGCACTGCCGCGGACCCAAGGGGATACGCAGTATTTT
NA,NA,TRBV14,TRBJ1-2,CASSQATGVANYGYTF,TGTGCCAGCAGCCAGGCTACAGGAGTTGCTAACTATGGCTACACCTTC
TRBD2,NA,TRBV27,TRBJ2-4,CASSILAGGSGTKNIQYF,TGTGCCAGCAGCATACTAGCGGGAGGGTCGGGGACCAAAAACATTCAGTACTTC
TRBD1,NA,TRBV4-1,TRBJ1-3,CASSPAGQPGGGTIYF,TGCGCCAGCAGCCCCGCGGGACAGCCGGGCGGTGGCACCATATATTTT
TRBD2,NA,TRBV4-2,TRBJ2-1,CASSQGGVVGGRGSRNEQFF,TGTGCCAGCAGCCAAGGTGGGGTTGTAGGCGGGAGGGGGTCACGCAATGAGCAGTTCTTC
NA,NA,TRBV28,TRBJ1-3,CASSFLGPEGNTIYF,TGTGCCAGCAGTTTTCTAGGGCCGGAAGGAAACACCATATATTTT
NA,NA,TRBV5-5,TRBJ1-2,CASSPNGGGGYTF,TGTGCCAGCAGCCCAAATGGGGGGGGCGGCTACACCTTC
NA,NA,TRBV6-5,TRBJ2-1,CASGRWDTSYNEQFF,TGTGCCAGCGGCCGATGGGACACCTCCTACAATGAGCAGTTCTTC
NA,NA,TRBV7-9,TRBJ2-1,CASHWQSSYNEQFF,TGTGCCAGTCATTGGCAGAGCTCCTACAATGAGCAGTTCTTC
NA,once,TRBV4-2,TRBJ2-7,CASSQNTAGTFYEQYF,TGTGCCAGCAGCCAAAACACGGCAGGGACCTTCTACGAGCAGTACTTC
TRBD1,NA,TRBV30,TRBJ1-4,CAWGTGATNEKLFF,TGTGCCTGGGGTACAGGGGCAACTAATGAAAAACTGTTTTTT
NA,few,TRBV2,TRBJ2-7,CASIGSSYEQYF,TGTGCCAGCATAGGGAGCTCCTACGAGCAGTACTTC
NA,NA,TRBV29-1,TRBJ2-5,CSVEDPTGVETQYF,TGCAGCGTTGAAGATCCGACGGGTGTGGAGACCCAGTACTTC
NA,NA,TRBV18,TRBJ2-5,CASSPRVGETQYF,TGTGCCAGCTCACCGAGGGTCGGAGAGACCCAGTACTTC
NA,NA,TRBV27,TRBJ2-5,CASASRGFETQYF,TGTGCCAGCGCCTCGAGGGGATTCGAGACCCAGTACTTC
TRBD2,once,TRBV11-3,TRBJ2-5,CASSMNAGGGEETQYF,TGTGCCAGCAGCATGAACGCGGGAGGGGGGGAAGAGACCCAGTACTTC
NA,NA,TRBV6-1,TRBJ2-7,CASSDRGRAYEQYF,TGTGCCAGCAGTGACCGGGGGCGCGCCTACGAGCAGTACTTC
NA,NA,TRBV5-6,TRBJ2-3,CASSLLSGVADTQYF,TGTGCCAGCAGCTTGCTGTCTGGTGTTGCAGATACGCAGTATTTT
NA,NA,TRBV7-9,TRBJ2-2,CASSLVGDPLNTGELFF,TGTGCCAGCAGCTTAGTTGGGGATCCTCTTAACACCGGGGAGCTGTTTTTT
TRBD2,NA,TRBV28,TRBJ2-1,CAITLAGGNEQFF,TGTGCCATTACACTAGCGGGAGGTAATGAGCAGTTCTTC
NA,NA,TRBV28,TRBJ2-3,CASSAPDYSSTDTQYF,TGTGCCAGCAGCGCCCCTGATTATTCTAGCACAGATACGCAGTATTTT
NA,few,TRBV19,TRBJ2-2,CASSLNRDPIYTGELFF,TGTGCCAGTAGTTTAAACCGGGACCCCATCTACACCGGGGAGCTGTTTTTT
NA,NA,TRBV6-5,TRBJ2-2,CASYRAGSTGELFF,TGTGCCAGCTATCGGGCAGGGAGCACCGGGGAGCTGTTTTTT
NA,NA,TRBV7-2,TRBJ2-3,CASSLGSTDTQYF,TGTGCCAGCAGCTTAGGGTCTACAGATACGCAGTATTTT
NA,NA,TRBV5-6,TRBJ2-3,CASSLWTDTQYF,TGTGCCAGCAGCTTGTGGACAGATACGCAGTATTTT
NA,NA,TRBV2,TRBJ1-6,CASSEWMAGANNSPLHF,TGTGCCAGCAGTGAATGGATGGCAGGGGCCAACAATTCACCCCTCCACTTT
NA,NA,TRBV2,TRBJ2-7,CASRGQIYEQYF,TGTGCCAGCAGGGGGCAGATCTACGAGCAGTACTTC
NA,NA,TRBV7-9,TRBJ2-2,CASSLLATNTGELFF,TGTGCCAGCAGCTTACTAGCAACGAACACCGGGGAGCTGTTTTTT
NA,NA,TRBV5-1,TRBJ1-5,CASSLDESGQPQHF,TGCGCCAGCAGCTTGGACGAATCGGGTCAGCCCCAGCATTTT
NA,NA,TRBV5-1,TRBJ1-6,CASSTTYVGEESPLHF,TGCGCCAGCAGCACTACCTACGTTGGGGAAGAGTCACCCCTCCACTTT
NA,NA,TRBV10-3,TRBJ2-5,CAISVYGGTEETQYF,TGTGCCATCAGTGTGTATGGCGGGACGGAAGAGACCCAGTACTTC